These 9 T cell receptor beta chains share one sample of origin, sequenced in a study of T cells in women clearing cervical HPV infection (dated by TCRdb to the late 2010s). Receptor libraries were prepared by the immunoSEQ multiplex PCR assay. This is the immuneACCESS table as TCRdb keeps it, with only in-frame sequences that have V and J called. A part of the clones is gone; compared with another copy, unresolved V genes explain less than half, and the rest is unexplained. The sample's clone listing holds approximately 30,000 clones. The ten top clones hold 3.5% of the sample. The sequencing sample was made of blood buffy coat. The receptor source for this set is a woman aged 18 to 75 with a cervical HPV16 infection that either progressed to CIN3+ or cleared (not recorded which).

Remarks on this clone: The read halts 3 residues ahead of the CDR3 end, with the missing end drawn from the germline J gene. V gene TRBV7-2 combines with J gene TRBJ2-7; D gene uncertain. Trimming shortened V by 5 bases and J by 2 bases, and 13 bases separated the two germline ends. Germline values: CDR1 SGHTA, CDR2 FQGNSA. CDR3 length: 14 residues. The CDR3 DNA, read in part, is TGTGCCAGCAGCGCCCGATCCGCAGCCTACGAG. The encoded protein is CASSARSAAYE. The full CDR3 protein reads CASSARSAAYEQYF.

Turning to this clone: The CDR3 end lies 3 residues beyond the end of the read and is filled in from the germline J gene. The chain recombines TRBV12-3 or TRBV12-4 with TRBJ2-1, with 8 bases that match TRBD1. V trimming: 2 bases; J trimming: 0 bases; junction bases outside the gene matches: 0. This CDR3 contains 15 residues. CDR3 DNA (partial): TGTGCCAGCAGTTTAACAGGGGGCTCCTACAATGAG. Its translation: CASSLTGGSYNE. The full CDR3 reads CASSLTGGSYNEQFF.

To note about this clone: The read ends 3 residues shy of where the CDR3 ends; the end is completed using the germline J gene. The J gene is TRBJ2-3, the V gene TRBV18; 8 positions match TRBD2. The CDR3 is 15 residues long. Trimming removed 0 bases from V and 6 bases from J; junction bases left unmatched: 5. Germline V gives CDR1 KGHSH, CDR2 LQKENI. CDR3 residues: CASSPPSGSSDTQYF. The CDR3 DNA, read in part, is TGTGCCAGCTCACCACCGAGCGGGAGCAGCGATACG.

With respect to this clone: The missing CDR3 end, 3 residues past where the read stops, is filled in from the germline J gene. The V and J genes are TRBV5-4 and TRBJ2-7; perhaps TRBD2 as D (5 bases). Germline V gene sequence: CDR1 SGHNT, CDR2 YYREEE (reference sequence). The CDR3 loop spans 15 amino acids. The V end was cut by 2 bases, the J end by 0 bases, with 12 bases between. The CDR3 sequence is CASSLRSGLSYEQYF. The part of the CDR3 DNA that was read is TGTGCCAGCAGCTTACGCAGCGGACTCTCCTACGAG.

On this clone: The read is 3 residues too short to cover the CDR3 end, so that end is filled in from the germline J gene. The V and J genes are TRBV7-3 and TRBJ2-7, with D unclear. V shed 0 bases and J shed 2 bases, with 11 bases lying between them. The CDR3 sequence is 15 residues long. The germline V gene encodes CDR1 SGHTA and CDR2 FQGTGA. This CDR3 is CASSLTPSPAYEQYF. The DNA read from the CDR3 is TGTGCCAGCAGCTTAACCCCTAGTCCGGCCTACGAG.

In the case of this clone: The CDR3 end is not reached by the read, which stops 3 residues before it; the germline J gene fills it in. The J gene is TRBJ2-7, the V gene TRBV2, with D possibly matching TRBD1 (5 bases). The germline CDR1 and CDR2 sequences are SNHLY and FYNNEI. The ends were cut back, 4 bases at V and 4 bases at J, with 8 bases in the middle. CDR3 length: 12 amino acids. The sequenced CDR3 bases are TGTGCCAGCAGTGTTCGACAGTACGAG. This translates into CASSVRQYE. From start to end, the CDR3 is CASSVRQYEQYF. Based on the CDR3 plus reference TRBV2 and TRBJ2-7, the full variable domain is EPEVTQTPSHQVTQMGQEVILRCVPISNHLYFYWYRQILGQKVEFLVSFYNNEISEKSEIFDDQFSVERPDGSNFTLKIRSTKLEDSAMYFCASSVRQYEQYFGPGTRLTVT.

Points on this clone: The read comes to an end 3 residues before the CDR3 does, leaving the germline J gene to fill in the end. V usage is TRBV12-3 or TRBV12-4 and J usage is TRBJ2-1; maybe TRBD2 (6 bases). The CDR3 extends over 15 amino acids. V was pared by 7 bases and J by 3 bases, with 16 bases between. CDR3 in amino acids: CASTRRADNYNEQFF. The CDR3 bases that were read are TGTGCCAGCACACGGAGGGCGGACAACTACAATGAG.

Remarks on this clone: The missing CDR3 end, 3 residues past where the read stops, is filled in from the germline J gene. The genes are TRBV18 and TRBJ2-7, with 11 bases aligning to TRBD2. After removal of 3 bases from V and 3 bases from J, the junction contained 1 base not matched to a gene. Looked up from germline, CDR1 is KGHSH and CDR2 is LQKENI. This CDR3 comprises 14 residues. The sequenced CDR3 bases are TGTGCCAGCTCACCCGGGACTAGCGGCTACGAG. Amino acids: CASSPGTSGYE. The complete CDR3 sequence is CASSPGTSGYEQYF.

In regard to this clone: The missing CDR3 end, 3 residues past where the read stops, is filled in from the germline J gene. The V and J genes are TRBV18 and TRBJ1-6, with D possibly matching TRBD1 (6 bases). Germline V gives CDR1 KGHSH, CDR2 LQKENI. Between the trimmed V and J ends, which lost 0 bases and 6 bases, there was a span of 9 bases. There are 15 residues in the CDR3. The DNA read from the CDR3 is TGTGCCAGCTCACCACCCGGACAGTCTAATTCACCC. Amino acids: CASSPPGQSNSP. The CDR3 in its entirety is CASSPPGQSNSPLHF.